This entry lists 5 T cell receptor beta chains sequenced from one sample in a study of T cell responses to AZD1222 COVID-19 vaccine. Only in-frame clones appear in the TCRdb table, and some are missing; sequencing was by immunoSEQ multiplex PCR. The sample has around 77,000 clones, approximately 90% seen once. The sample was peripheral blood, taken on day 0 of AZD1222 vaccination. Receptors were obtained from an adult in good health.

The chain combines TRBV11-2 with TRBJ2-7, with D hard to call. V was cut by 5 bases and J by 4 bases, with 12 bases left in between. From germline, CDR1 is SGHAT and CDR2 FQNNGV. The CDR3 has 13 amino acids. Written as DNA, the CDR3 is TGTGCCAGCAGCCAAACCCGAGGATACGAGCAGTACTTC. Translating gives CASSQTRGYEQYF.

The chain uses TRBV29-1 and TRBJ2-4; D may be TRBD1 or TRBD2 (7 bases each). The CDR3 loop spans 14 amino acids. Trimming left V 7 bases short and J 4 bases short, with 17 bases between. Germline V gene data show CDR1 as SQVTM and CDR2 as ANQGSEA. CDR3 bases: TGCAGCGCCCGGGGGAGGGGGCATAAAAACATTCAGTACTTC. It translates to CSARGRGHKNIQYF. The entire variable domain, with the rest obtained from reference TRBV29-1 and TRBJ2-4, is as follows: SAVISQKPSRDICQRGTSLTIQCQVDSQVTMMFWYRQQPGQSLTLIATANQGSEATYESGFVIDKFPISRPNLTFSTLTVSNMSPEDSSIYLCSARGRGHKNIQYFGAGTRLSVL.

The genes are TRBV19 and TRBJ2-7; 10 bases are a match to TRBD1. V was clipped by 5 bases and J by 4 bases; unmatched bases: 5. Per germline, CDR1 LNHDA and CDR2 SQIVND (reference sequence). The CDR3 runs to 14 residues. This CDR3 is CASSPAGQGYEQYF. DNA for the CDR3: TGTGCCAGTAGTCCCGCGGGACAGGGGTACGAGCAGTACTTC.

Comments on this clone: Other DNA sequences of this sample code for an identical CDR3. The chain carries TRBV5-1 and TRBJ2-7; weak D call: TRBD2 (5 bases). Germline V gene lookup returns CDR1 SGHRS and CDR2 YFSETQ. The CDR3 loop spans 13 amino acids. V was trimmed by 0 bases and J by 3 bases, leaving 7 bases between them. As DNA, the CDR3 is TGCGCCAGCAGCTTGGCCCGGGGCTACGAGCAGTACTTC. This codes for CASSLARGYEQYF. The full variable domain, in which reference TRBV5-1 and TRBJ2-7 provide the parts outside the CDR3, is KAGVTQTPRYLIKTRGQQVTLSCSPISGHRSVSWYQQTPGQGLQFLFEYFSETQRNKGNFPGRFSGRQFSNSRSEMNVSTLELGDSALYLCASSLARGYEQYFGPGTRLTVT.

V and J are TRBV27 and TRBJ1-1, with no clear D. The V end was cut by 3 bases, the J end by 5 bases, with 16 bases between. The germline CDR1 and CDR2 sequences are MNHEY and SMNVEV (reference sequence). The CDR3 extends over 15 amino acids. The CDR3 loop is CASSLRLPRKTEAFF. DNA for the CDR3: TGTGCCAGCAGTTTGCGTCTCCCGAGGAAGACTGAAGCTTTCTTT.